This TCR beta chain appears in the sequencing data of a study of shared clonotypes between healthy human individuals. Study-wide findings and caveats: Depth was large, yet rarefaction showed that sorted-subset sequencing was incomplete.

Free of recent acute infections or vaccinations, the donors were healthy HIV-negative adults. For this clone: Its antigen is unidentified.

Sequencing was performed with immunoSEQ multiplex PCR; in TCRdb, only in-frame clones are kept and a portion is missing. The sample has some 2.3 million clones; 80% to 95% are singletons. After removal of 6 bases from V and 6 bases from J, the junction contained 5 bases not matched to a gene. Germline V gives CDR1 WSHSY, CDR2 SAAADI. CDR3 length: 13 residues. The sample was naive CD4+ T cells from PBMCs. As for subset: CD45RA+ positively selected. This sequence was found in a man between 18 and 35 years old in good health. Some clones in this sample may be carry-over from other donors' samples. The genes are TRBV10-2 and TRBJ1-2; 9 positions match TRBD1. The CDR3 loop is CASSEGQGHGYTF. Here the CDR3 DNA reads TGCGCCAGCAGCGAGGGACAGGGACATGGCTACACCTTC.